This T cell receptor beta chain originates from a study of PD-1 blockade in mismatch repair-deficient tumors. On the study more broadly: Patients had approximately 13 mismatch repair-deficient cancer types and were previously treated and progressing. The study, taken as a whole, reports: After pembrolizumab, tumor-resident clones rose rapidly, then generally contracted before radiologic responses.

The CDR3 loop spans 17 amino acids. Germline V gene data show CDR1 as LNHNV and CDR2 as YYDKDF (reference sequence). Trimming took off 0 bases at V and 5 bases at J, with 18 bases between the two ends. Assay used: immunoSEQ multiplex PCR; TCRdb lists only in-frame clones, some missing. The table has about 120,000 clones, roughly 80% seen once; the top ten hold less than 5.5%. Mismatch repair deficiency was confirmed in all patients, by PCR or immunohistochemistry. On this clone: Its cognate antigen is unknown.

The input for sequencing was peripheral blood, taken approximately 60 weeks after starting pembrolizumab. The chain couples TRBV15 to TRBJ2-3, with D tentatively TRBD2 (6 bases). This TCR came from an adult with mismatch repair-deficient cancer. CDR3 sequence reads: CATSRDYRGSGLDTQYF. CDR3 coding DNA: TGTGCCACCAGCAGAGATTACCGGGGGTCCGGCCTAGATACGCAGTATTTT. Looking up the rest from reference TRBV15 and TRBJ2-3 gives the full variable domain: DAMVIQNPRYQVTQFGKPVTLSCSQTLNHNVMYWYQQKSSQAPKLLFHYYDKDFNNEADTPDNFQSRRPNTSFCFLDIRSPGLGDTAMYLCATSRDYRGSGLDTQYFGPGTRLTVL.